This T cell receptor (beta chain) derives from a study of blood T cell repertoires in COVID-19 (dated by TCRdb to 2020 to 2021). With respect to the entire study: The collaborator samples originated in the United States, Italy and Spain and spanned the acute and convalescent phases of COVID-19. The sample metadata nearly always contained a de-identified subject ID, COVID-19 status, age in years and sex. The repertoires were made available in a free public database intended to serve as a resource for research on the immune response to SARS-CoV-2. The material from the prospective study consisted of cDNA or gDNA derived from T cells, B-cell-depleted T cells, or PBMCs. Samples were obtained from the ongoing ImmuneRACE study (first 160 participants) and from 1,000 to 1,500 subjects provided by 6 global collaborators. Where available, HLA class I and class II types were taken from metadata supplied by the sample provider and were not determined by assay-based typing. The dataset comprised deeply sampled blood TCRbeta repertoires from subjects exposed to, actively infected with, or recovered from COVID-19.

V is clipped by 0 bases and J by 8 bases, and the sequence between their germline boundaries is 13 bases long. CDR1 and CDR2 (LGHNA, YNFKEQ) derive from the germline V gene. The CDR3 runs 14 residues from the cysteine to the phenylalanine. Just CDR3 DNA is preserved here, 42 bases in frame from base 1. The study at large found these results: Clinical and demographic metadata were provided uncurated, with the amount varying by source and participant.

Only one count was recorded for this clone. Its antigen is not yet known. Base qualities are not at hand, and no much larger clone is one base apart. In Seattle, one collaborating source enrolled patients while the infection was active and tracked those patients longitudinally over the course of disease. Collaborating institutions collected whole blood in K2EDTA tubes following their own protocols. For TCRbeta analysis, collaborators shipped samples in one of three forms: frozen whole blood, isolated PBMCs, or DNA extracted from either of those sample types. TCRbeta CDR3 regions were amplified from genomic DNA using the immunoSEQ Assay, a bias-controlled multiplex PCR. In the original analysis: Within the assay, amplification of reference gene primers was used to estimate how many nucleated cells each sample contained. To quantify the absolute abundance of each unique TCRbeta CDR3 rearrangement, sequence reads were collapsed and filtered. For each sample, productive Simpson clonality was calculated by taking the square root of Simpson's diversity index across productive rearrangements. The clones in this table, taken by TCRdb from immuneACCESS, are in-frame only. Not every clone is retained; where verified, under half of the shortfall comes from an unresolved V gene, and the cause of the rest is unknown. V and J calls and clone size are copied from that table; D and trimming were computed from the DNA. Across this sample there are roughly 410,000 clones, with approximately 90% seen only once. The top ten clones comprise 1.5% to 1.9% of the sample.

The chain is made from TRBV4-2 and TRBJ1-2; no D gene is confidently identified. Sequenced material: peripheral blood. This TCR came from a woman aged 40 to 50 with COVID-19, enrolled during active disease. The encoded CDR3 is CASSQDEGIGGYTF. The bases read TGTGCCAGCAGCCAAGATGAGGGAATCGGAGGCTACACCTTC.